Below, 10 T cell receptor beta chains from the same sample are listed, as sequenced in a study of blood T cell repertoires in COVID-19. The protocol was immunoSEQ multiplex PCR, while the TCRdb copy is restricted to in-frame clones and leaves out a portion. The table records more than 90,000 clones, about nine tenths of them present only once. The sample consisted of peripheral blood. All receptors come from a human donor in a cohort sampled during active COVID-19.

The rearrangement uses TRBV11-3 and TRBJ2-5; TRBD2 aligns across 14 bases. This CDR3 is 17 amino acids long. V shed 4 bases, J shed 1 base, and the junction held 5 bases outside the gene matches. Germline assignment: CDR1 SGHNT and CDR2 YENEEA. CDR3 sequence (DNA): TGTGCCAGCAGCTCAACCGGGACTAGCGGGGGCCAAGAGACCCAGTACTTC. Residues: CASSSTGTSGGQETQYF. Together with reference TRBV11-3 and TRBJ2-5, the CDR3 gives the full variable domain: EAGVVQSPRYKIIEKKQPVAFWCNPISGHNTLYWYLQNLGQGPELLIRYENEEAVDDSQLPKDRFSAERLKGVDSTLKIQPAELGDSAVYLCASSSTGTSGGQETQYFGPGTRLLVL.

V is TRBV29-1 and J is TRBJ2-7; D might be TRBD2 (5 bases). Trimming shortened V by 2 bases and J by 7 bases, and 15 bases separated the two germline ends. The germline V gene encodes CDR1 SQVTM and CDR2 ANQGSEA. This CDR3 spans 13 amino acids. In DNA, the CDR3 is TGCAGCGTTGAACACAGTCAAACGGGGGAGCAGTACTTC. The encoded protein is CSVEHSQTGEQYF.

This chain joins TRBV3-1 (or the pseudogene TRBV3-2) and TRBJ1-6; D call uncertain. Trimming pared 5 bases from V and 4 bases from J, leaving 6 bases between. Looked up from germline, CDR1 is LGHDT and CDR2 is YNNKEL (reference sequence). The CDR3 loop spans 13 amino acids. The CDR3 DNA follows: TGTGCCAGCAGCGAGTTTTATAATTCACCCCTCCACTTT. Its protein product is CASSEFYNSPLHF.

CDR3: CASSYLRDGELFF. The CDR3 DNA reads as TGTGCCAGCAGCTATCTTCGGGACGGGGAGCTGTTTTTT. This chain joins TRBV5-8 and TRBJ2-2, with D perhaps matching TRBD2 (5 bases). The germline CDR1 and CDR2 sequences are SGHTS and YDEGEE. Trimming removed 3 bases from V and 7 bases from J, with 10 bases in between. The CDR3 has 13 amino acids.

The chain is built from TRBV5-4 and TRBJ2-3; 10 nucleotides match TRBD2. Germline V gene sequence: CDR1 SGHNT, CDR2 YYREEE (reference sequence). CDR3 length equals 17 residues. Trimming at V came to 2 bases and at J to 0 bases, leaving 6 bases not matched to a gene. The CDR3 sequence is CASSLYVAGGSTDTQYF. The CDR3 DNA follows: TGTGCCAGCAGCTTATACGTAGCGGGGGGTAGCACAGATACGCAGTATTTT.

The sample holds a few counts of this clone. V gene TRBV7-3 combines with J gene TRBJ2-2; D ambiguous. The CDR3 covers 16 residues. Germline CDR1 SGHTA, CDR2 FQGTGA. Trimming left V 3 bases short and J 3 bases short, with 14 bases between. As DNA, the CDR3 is TGTGCCAGCAGCTTGGGTAGTGTACGGGACACCGGGGAGCTGTTTTTT. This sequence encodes CASSLGSVRDTGELFF.

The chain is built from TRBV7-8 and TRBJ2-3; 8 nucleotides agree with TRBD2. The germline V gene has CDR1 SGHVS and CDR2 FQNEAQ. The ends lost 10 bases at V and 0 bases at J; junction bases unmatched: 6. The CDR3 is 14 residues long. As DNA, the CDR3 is TGTGCCACAGGAGCGGGGGCCAGCACAGATACGCAGTATTTT. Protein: CATGAGASTDTQYF.

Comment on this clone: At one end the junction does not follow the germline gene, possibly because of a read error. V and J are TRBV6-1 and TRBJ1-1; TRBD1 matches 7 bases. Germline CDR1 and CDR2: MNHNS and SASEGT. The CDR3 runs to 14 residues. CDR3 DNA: TGTGCCAGCAGCGAAGACAGGGTCAGGGCTGAAGCTTTCTTT. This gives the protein CASSEDRVRAEAFF.

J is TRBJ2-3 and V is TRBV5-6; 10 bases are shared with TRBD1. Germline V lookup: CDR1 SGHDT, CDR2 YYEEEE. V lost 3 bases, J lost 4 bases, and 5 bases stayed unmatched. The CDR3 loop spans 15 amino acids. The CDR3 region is CASSSLTGGSDTQYF. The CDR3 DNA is TGTGCCAGCAGCTCCTTGACAGGGGGCTCAGATACGCAGTATTTT. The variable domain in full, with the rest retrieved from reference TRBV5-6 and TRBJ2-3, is DAGVTQSPTHLIKTRGQQVTLRCSPKSGHDTVSWYQQALGQGPQFIFQYYEEEERQRGNFPDRFSGHQFPNYSSELNVNALLLGDSALYLCASSSLTGGSDTQYFGPGTRLTVL.

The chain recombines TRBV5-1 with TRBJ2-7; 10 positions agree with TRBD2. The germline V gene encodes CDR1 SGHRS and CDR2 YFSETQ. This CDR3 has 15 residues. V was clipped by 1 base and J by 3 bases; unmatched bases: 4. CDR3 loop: CASSLFLAGDYEQYF. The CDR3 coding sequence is TGCGCCAGCAGCTTGTTTCTAGCGGGGGACTACGAGCAGTACTTC.